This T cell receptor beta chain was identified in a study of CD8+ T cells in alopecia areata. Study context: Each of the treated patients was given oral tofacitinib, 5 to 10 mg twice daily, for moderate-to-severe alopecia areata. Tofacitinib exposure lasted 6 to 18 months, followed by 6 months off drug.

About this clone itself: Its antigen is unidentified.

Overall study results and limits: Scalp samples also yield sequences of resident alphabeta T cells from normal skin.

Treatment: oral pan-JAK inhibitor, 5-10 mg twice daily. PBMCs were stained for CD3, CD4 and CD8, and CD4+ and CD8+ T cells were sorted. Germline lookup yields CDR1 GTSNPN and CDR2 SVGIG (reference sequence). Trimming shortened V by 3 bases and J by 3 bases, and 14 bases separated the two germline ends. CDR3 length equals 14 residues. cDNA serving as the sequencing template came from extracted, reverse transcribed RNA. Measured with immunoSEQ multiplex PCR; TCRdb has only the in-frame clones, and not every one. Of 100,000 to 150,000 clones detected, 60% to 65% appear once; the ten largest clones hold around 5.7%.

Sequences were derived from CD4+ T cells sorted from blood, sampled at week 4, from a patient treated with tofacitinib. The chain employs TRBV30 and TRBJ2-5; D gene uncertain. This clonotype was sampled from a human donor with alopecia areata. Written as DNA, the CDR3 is TGTGCCTGGAGGAAGGCGTGGATCGAAGAGACCCAGTACTTC. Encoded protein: CAWRKAWIEETQYF.